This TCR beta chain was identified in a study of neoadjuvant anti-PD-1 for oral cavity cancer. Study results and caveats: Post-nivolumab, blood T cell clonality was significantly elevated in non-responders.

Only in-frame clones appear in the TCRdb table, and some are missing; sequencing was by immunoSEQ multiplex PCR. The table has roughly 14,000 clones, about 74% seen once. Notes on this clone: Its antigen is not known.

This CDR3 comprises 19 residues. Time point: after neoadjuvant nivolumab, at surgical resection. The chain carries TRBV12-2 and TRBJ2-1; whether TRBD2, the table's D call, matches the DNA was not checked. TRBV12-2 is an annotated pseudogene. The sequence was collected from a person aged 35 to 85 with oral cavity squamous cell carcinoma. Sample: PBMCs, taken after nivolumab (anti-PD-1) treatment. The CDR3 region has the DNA TGTGCAAGTCGCTTAGCGTTTCGCGGGGGGGGATCTTCCTACAATGAGCAGTTCTTC. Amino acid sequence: CASRLAFRGGGSSYNEQFF.